A single sample gave rise to the 11 T cell receptor beta chains below, sequenced in a study of T cell responses to AZD1222 COVID-19 vaccine. TCRdb's copy holds only in-frame clones and misses some; the assay was immunoSEQ multiplex PCR. The sample has fewer than 110,000 clones, roughly 89% seen once; the top ten hold about 48%. Source: peripheral blood, taken on day 0 of AZD1222 vaccination. The origin of the receptors is an adult in good health.

The V and J genes are TRBV7-6 and TRBJ2-3, with TRBD2 matching 14 bases. The V segment lost 4 bases and the J segment 6 bases; nucleotides outside the gene matches: 6. The germline V gene has CDR1 SGHVS and CDR2 FNYEAQ. The CDR3 totals 16 residues. The CDR3 sequence is CASSSGLAGVGDTQYF. CDR3 DNA sequence: TGTGCCAGCAGCTCGGGACTAGCGGGGGTGGGTGATACGCAGTATTTT.

The chain joins TRBV6-2 or TRBV6-3 to TRBJ2-7; 7 nucleotides agree with TRBD1. J gave up 3 bases and V 4 bases, and 9 bases lay outside the gene matches. CDR3 length: 15 residues. Germline-derived CDR1 and CDR2 are MNHEY and SVGEGT. As DNA, the CDR3 is TGTGCCAGCAGTTTATTACAGGGGAGCGTCTACGAGCAGTACTTC. Translating it yields CASSLLQGSVYEQYF.

J is TRBJ2-7 and V is TRBV11-3; maybe TRBD2 (5 bases). The length of the CDR3 is 15 residues. CDR1 is SGHNT, CDR2 YENEEA, per germline. V was clipped by 0 bases and J by 3 bases, with 12 bases between them. The CDR3 reads CASSLDSSADYEQYF. The CDR3 DNA reads as TGTGCCAGCAGCTTAGATTCGTCAGCGGACTACGAGCAGTACTTC.

The V call is TRBV14, the J call TRBJ2-7; D is unresolved. V was shortened by 5 bases and J by 7 bases, with 12 bases between the two germline ends. Germline V CDR1 and CDR2: SGHDN, FVKESK. The CDR3 loop spans 12 amino acids. CDR3 sequence: CASSSSRVEQYF. The CDR3 coding sequence is TGTGCCAGCAGCTCATCTAGGGTAGAGCAGTACTTC.

V is TRBV10-3 and J is TRBJ2-1; possible D gene TRBD2, 5 bases. This CDR3 has 13 amino acids. Germline V gives CDR1 ENHRY, CDR2 SYGVKD. Deletions cut 8 bases from V and 7 bases from J, with 15 bases between. CDR3 nucleotides: TGTGCCATCGGGTTGTCTAGCAGTAATGAGCAGTTCTTC. This translates into CAIGLSSSNEQFF.

The sample holds one count of this clone. The chain combines TRBV6-5 with TRBJ1-3, with D unresolved. The V gene lost 5 bases and the J gene lost 5 bases, with 10 bases spanning the gap. CDR3 length equals 13 residues. Per germline, CDR1 MNHEY and CDR2 SVGAGI. This CDR3 reads CASSQDPRNTIYF. CDR3 coding DNA: TGTGCCAGCAGTCAGGACCCCCGAAACACCATATATTTT.

This clone was seen only once. In nucleotides, the CDR3 is TGTGCCAGTAGTATAAGGGACCCCTCCTACGAGCAGTACTTC. It is translated as CASSIRDPSYEQYF. The gene calls are TRBV19 and TRBJ2-7; TRBD1 or TRBD2 may be the D gene (5 bases each). The V end lost 2 bases, the J end lost 0 bases, and 8 bases lay between the germline ends. This CDR3 comprises 14 residues. Germline CDR1 and CDR2: LNHDA and SQIVND (reference sequence).

The chain uses TRBV7-9 and TRBJ1-2; D not certain. V shed 1 base and J shed 3 bases, with 3 bases lying between them. Germline assignment: CDR1 SEHNR and CDR2 FQNEAQ (reference sequence). This CDR3 comprises 12 residues. The CDR3 protein is CASSLGDYGYTF. The CDR3 DNA is TGTGCCAGCAGCTTAGGGGACTATGGCTACACCTTC.

The chain employs TRBV5-5 and TRBJ1-1; the D gene is possibly TRBD1 (6 bases). V lost 1 base, J lost 7 bases, and 14 bases lay in between. The CDR3 is 14 residues long. Per germline, CDR1 SGHKS and CDR2 YYEKEE (reference sequence). The CDR3 spells CASSLWSGVDEAFF. CDR3 coding DNA: TGTGCCAGCAGCTTGTGGTCAGGGGTAGATGAAGCTTTCTTT.

The J gene is TRBJ2-7, the V gene TRBV6-6; D possibly matches TRBD1 or TRBD2 (5 bases each). Germline loops: CDR1 MNHNY, CDR2 SVGAGI (reference sequence). The CDR3 loop spans 16 amino acids. Deletions cut 6 bases from V and 4 bases from J, with 22 bases between. The CDR3: CASRPVGDPGAYEQYF. The CDR3 DNA sequence: TGTGCCAGCAGACCCGTTGGTGACCCCGGGGCTTACGAGCAGTACTTC.

The chain couples TRBV13 to TRBJ2-2; D perhaps matches TRBD1 (6 bases). The CDR3 covers 16 residues. Germline V lookup: CDR1 PRHDT, CDR2 FYEKMQ (reference sequence). Trimming took off 5 bases at V and 0 bases at J, with 13 bases between the two ends. The CDR3 sequence is CASSLRDTTNTGELFF. For the CDR3, the DNA is TGTGCCAGCAGCCTCCGGGACACTACGAACACCGGGGAGCTGTTTTTT.